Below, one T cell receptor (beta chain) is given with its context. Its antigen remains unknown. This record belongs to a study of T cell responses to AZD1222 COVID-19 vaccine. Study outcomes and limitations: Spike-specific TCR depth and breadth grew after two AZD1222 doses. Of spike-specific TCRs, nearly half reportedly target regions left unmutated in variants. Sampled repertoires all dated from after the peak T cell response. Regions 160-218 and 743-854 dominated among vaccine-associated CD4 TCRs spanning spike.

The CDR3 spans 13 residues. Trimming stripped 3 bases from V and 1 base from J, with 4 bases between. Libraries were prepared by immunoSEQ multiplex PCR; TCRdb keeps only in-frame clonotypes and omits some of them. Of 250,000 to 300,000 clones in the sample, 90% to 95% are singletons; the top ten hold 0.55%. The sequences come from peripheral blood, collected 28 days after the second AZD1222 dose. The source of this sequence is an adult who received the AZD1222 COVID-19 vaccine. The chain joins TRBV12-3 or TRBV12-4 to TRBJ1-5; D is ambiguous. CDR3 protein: CASSFLSNQPQHF. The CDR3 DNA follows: TGTGCCAGCAGTTTTCTGAGCAATCAGCCCCAGCATTTT.